This T cell receptor (beta chain) appears in the sequencing data of a study of Tregs in tolerant kidney transplant recipients. Study findings and constraints: Findings come from small patient numbers and require larger validation.

Clones were sequenced by immunoSEQ multiplex PCR, and TCRdb holds only the in-frame ones, with some missing. The data show roughly 70,000 clones, roughly 84% seen once. With regard to this clone: Its specificity is not known.

The CDR3 is 15 amino acids. The ends lost 4 bases at V and 3 bases at J; junction bases unmatched: 6. Germline assignment: CDR1 SGHRS and CDR2 YFSETQ. The sequence came from a human donor in good health. The specimen sequenced was CD4+ T cells from blood. The V call is TRBV5-1, the J call TRBJ2-2, with TRBD2 matching over 7 bases. The CDR3 reads CASSQLTSDTGELFF. As DNA, the CDR3 is TGCGCCAGCAGCCAACTAACTAGCGACACCGGGGAGCTGTTTTTT.